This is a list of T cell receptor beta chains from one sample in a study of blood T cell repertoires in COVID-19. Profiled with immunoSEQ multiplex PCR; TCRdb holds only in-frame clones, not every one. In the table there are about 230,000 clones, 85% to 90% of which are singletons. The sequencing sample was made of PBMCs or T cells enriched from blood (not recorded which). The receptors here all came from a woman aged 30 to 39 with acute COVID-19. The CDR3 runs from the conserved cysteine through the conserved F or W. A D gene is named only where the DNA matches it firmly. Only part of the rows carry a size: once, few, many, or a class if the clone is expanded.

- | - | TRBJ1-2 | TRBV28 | TGTGCCAGCAGACACCCACTAGGGCCCTCCTATGGCTACACCTTC | CASRHPLGPSYGYTF
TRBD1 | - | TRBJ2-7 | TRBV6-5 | TGTGCCAGCAGGAATGGACAGGGCACCTACGAGCAGTACTTC | CASRNGQGTYEQYF
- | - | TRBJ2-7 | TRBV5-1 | TGCGCCAGCAGCTTGGGCAGGGACTACGAGCAGTACTTC | CASSLGRDYEQYF
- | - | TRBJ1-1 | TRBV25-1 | TGTGCCAGCAGGAGAGGGAACACTGAAGCTTTCTTT | CASRRGNTEAFF
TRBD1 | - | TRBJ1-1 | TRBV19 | TGTGCCAGTAGTATCTCAACAGGGGGAGGTGTCACTGAAGCTTTCTTT | CASSISTGGGVTEAFF
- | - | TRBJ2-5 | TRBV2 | TGTGCCAGCAGCCTATTGGGCCGGGGAGAAGAGACCCAGTACTTC | CASSLLGRGEETQYF
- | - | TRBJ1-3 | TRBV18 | TGTGCCAGCTCACCAAGCGCACCCAATCCTGGAAACACCATATATTTT | CASSPSAPNPGNTIYF
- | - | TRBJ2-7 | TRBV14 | TGTGCCAGCAGCCGCCCGGCCGGGGTGGGCGAGCAGTACTTC | CASSRPAGVGEQYF
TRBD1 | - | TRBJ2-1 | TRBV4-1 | TGCGCCAGCACTCTGGCAGGGGGCTTCAATGAGCAGTTCTTC | CASTLAGGFNEQFF
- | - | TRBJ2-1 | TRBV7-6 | TGTGCCAGCAGCTTAGACATAGACCAGGGGCCCCTCAACTACAATGAGCAGTTCTTC | CASSLDIDQGPLNYNEQFF
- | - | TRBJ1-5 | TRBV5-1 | TGCGCCAGCAGCTTCCGGGGAGAGCAGCCCCAGCATTTT | CASSFRGEQPQHF
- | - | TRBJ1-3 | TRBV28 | TGTGCCAGCAGTTCCAGGGGTCCGTCTGGAAACACCATATATTTT | CASSSRGPSGNTIYF
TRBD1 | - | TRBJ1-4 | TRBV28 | TGTGCCAGCAGTTTGGCGGGACAGGGATTAACTAATGAAAAACTGTTTTTT | CASSLAGQGLTNEKLFF
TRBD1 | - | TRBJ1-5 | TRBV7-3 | TGTGCCACCGCGATTACGGACAGGGGTAATCAGCCCCAGCATTTT | CATAITDRGNQPQHF
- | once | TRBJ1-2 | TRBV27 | TGTGCCAGCAGTTTATCCGGGAACTATGGCTACACCTTC | CASSLSGNYGYTF
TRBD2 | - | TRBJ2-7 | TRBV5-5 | TGTGCCAGCAGCCGCCTTTTAGCGGGGTATTCCTACGAGCAGTACTTC | CASSRLLAGYSYEQYF
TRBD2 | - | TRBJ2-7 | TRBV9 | TGTGCCAGCAGCGTTTCTTCTAGCGGGGTTTACGAGCAGTACTTC | CASSVSSSGVYEQYF
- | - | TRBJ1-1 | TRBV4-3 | TGCGCCAGCAGCCAAGACGGGGAGAGCACTGAAGCTTTCTTT | CASSQDGESTEAFF
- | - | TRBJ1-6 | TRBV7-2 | TGTGCCAGCAGCTTAGACGGGAGTTCACCCCTCCACTTT | CASSLDGSSPLHF
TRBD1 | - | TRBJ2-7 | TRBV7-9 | TGTGCCAGCAGCCTGGACAGGGGGTCGTTTGGCGAGCAGTACTTC | CASSLDRGSFGEQYF
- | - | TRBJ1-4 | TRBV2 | TGTGCCAGCAGTGAAGGTACAGCCCATAATGAAAAACTGTTTTTT | CASSEGTAHNEKLFF
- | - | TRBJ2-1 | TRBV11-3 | TGTGCCAGCAGCTCCTCGCAGAATTCATACTACAATGAGCAGTTCTTC | CASSSSQNSYYNEQFF
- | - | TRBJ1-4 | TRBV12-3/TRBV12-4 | TGTGCCAGCAGTTTCGCGGGGGAAAAACTGTTTTTT | CASSFAGEKLFF
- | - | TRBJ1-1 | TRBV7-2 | TGTGCCAGCAGCTTAGTTGGGCCGGCTCCTGAAGCTTTCTTT | CASSLVGPAPEAFF